This TCR beta chain was captured by sequencing in a study of cytomegalovirus exposure and HLA in healthy donors. Nominally healthy donors provided the samples, though records likely missed some immune exposures. Overall study results and limits: Investigators reported 150 to 200 TCR beta chains as tied to cytomegalovirus. A missense DCLRE1C variant was associated with V- and J-gene trimming of TCR beta chains in a later analysis, and an independent cohort replicated the association. Sequencing depth roughly uniform across donors was assumed in presence/absence analyses.

Regarding this clone: Its specificity is not known.

Use of 60 Vbeta and 13 Jbeta primers characterized the PCR. Sequenced by immunoSEQ multiplex PCR; TCRdb stores in-frame clones only, minus some. The sample lists 100,000 to 150,000 clones; 75% to 90% were seen once. The clonotype was recovered from a man aged 40-49 years in good health and CMV-seronegative. The sequenced sample was PBMCs.

In DNA form, the CDR3 reads TGTGCCAGCAGCTTTGGTAGCGCCGCTTATGGCTACACCTTC. It specifies CASSFGSAAYGYTF. The chain combines TRBV7-2 with TRBJ1-2, with no clear D. Trimming removed 3 bases from V and 5 bases from J, with 13 bases in between. This CDR3 is built from 14 residues. Looked up from germline, CDR1 is SGHTA and CDR2 is FQGNSA.